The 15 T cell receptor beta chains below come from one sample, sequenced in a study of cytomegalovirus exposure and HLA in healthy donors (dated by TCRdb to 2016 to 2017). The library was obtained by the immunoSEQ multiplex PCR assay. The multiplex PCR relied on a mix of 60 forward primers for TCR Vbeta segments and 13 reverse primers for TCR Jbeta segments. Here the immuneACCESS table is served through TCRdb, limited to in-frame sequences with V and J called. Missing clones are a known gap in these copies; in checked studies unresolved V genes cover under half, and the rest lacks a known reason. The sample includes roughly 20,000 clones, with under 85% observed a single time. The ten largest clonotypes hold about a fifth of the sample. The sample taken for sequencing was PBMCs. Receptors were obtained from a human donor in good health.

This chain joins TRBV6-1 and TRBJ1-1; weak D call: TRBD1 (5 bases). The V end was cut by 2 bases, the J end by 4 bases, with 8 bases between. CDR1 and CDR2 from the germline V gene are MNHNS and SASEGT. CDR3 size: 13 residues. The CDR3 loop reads CASSETGPTEAFF. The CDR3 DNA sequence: TGTGCCAGCAGTGAAACAGGTCCCACTGAAGCTTTCTTT.

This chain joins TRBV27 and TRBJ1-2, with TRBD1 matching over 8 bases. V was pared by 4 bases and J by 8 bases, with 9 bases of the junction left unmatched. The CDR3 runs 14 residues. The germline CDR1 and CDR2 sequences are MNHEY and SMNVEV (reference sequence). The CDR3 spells CASSSLSGGSGYTF. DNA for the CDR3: TGTGCCAGCAGTTCACTTTCAGGGGGCTCGGGCTACACCTTC.

The CDR3 region is CASSDIGDFISNEQFF. As DNA, the CDR3 is TGCGCCAGCAGTGATATTGGGGACTTCATCAGCAATGAGCAGTTCTTC. The chain is built from TRBV10-2 and TRBJ2-1, with D perhaps matching TRBD2 (6 bases). CDR3 length equals 16 residues. Germline CDR1 reads WSHSY; CDR2 reads SAAADI. With 3 bases removed from V and 6 bases from J, the gap between germline ends came to 18 bases.

The CDR3 DNA is TGTGCCAGCAGTTCGGGGGGTCAGGGGCGGGTCACTGAAGCTTTCTTT. It codes for CASSSGGQGRVTEAFF. The chain joins TRBV6-5 to TRBJ1-1; TRBD1 is a possible D gene (6 bases). This CDR3 is built from 16 residues. Trimming cost V 4 bases and J 4 bases, with 19 bases left between them. CDR1 and CDR2 (germline): MNHEY, SVGAGI.

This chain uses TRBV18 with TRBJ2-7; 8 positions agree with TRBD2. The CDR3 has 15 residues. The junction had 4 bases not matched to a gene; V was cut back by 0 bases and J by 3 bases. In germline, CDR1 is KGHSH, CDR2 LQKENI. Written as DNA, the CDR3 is TGTGCCAGCTCACCACCTCTGCGGGAGGACTACGAGCAGTACTTC. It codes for CASSPPLREDYEQYF.

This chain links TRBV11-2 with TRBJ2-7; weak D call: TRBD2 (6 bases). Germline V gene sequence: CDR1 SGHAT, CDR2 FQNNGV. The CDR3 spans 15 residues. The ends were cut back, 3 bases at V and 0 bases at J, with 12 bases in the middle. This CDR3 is CASSLGSGNSYEQYF. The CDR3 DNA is TGTGCCAGCAGCTTGGGTAGCGGAAACTCCTACGAGCAGTACTTC. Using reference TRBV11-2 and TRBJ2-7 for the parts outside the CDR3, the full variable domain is EAGVAQSPRYKIIEKRQSVAFWCNPISGHATLYWYQQILGQGPKLLIQFQNNGVVDDSQLPKDRFSAERLKGVDSTLKIQPAKLEDSAVYLCASSLGSGNSYEQYFGPGTRLTVT.

The CDR3 DNA is TGCGCCAGCAGCTTTATTCCCGACTCGTACTATGGCTACACCTTC. It specifies CASSFIPDSYYGYTF. This chain connects TRBV5-1 to TRBJ1-2, with D unclear. CDR1 SGHRS and CDR2 YFSETQ come from the germline V gene. The CDR3 has 15 residues. V was pared by 2 bases and J by 3 bases, with 14 bases between. Using reference TRBV5-1 and TRBJ1-2 for the parts outside the CDR3, the full variable domain is KAGVTQTPRYLIKTRGQQVTLSCSPISGHRSVSWYQQTPGQGLQFLFEYFSETQRNKGNFPGRFSGRQFSNSRSEMNVSTLELGDSALYLCASSFIPDSYYGYTFGSGTRLTVV.

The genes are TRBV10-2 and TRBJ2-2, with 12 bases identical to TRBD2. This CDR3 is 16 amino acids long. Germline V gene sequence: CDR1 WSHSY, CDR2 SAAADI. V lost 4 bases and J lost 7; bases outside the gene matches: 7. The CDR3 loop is CASSVLAGGRSGELFF. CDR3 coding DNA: TGCGCCAGCAGTGTTCTAGCGGGAGGGAGGAGCGGGGAGCTGTTTTTT.

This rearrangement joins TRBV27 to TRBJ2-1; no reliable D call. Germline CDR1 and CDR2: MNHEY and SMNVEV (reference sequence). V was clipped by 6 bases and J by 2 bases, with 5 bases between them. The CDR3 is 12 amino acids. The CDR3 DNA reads TGTGCCAGCAGCCGTACCTACAATGAGCAGTTCTTC. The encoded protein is CASSRTYNEQFF.

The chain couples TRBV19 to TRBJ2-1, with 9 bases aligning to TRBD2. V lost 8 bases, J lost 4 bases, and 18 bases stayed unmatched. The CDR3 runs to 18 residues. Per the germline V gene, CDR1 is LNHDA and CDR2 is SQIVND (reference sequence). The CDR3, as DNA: TGTGCCAGTCGGTTAGGCAGGCGAGGGCTAGCGGGATACAATGAGCAGTTCTTC. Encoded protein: CASRLGRRGLAGYNEQFF.

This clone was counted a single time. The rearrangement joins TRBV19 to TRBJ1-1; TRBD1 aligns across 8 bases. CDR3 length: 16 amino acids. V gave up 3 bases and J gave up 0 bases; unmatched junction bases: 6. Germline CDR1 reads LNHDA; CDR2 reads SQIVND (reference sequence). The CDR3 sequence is CASSIPNRGMNTEAFF. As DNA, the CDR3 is TGTGCCAGTAGTATCCCAAACAGGGGGATGAACACTGAAGCTTTCTTT.

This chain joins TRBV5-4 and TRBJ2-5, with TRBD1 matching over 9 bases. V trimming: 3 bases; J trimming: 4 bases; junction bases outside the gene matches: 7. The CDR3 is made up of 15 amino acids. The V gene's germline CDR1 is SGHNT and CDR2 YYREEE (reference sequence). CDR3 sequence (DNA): TGTGCCAGCAGCTCATACCGGACAGGGGCAGAGACCCAGTACTTC. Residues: CASSSYRTGAETQYF.

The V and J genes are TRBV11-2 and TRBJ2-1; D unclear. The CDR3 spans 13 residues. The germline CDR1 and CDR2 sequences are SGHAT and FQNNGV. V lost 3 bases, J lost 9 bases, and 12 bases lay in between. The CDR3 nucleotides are TGTGCCAGCAGCTTTGGAGATAGCCGTGAGCAGTTCTTC. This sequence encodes CASSFGDSREQFF.

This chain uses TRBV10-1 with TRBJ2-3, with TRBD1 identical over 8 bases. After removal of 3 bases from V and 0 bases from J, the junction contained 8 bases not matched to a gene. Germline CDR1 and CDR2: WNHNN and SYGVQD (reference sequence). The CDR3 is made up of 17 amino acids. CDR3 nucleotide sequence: TGCGCCAGCAGTGAACATCCCAGGGGGCCGAGCACAGATACGCAGTATTTT. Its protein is CASSEHPRGPSTDTQYF.

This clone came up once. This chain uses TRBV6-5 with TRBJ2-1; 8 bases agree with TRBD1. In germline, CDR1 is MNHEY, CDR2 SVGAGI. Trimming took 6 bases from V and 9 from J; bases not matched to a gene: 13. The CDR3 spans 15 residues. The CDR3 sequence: CASSDPGQGPIEQFF. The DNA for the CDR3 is TGTGCCAGCAGCGACCCTGGACAGGGTCCTATTGAGCAGTTCTTC.